The rows below give T cell receptor beta chains drawn from one sample of a study of T cell responses to AZD1222 COVID-19 vaccine. Only in-frame clones appear in the TCRdb table, and some are missing; sequencing was by immunoSEQ multiplex PCR. The table lists around 140,000 clones, about 89% of them singletons. Material: peripheral blood, obtained 28 days after the second dose of the MenACWY control vaccine. Receptors were obtained from an adult who received the MenACWY meningococcal vaccine as a control. CDR3s include the opening cysteine and the closing phenylalanine or tryptophan. D genes are given only for firm matches. Rows give clone size only sometimes, using once, few, many, or a class for an expanded clone.

.	14	TRBJ2-1	.	TRBV19	CATHDGSSYNEQFF	TGTGCCACTCATGACGGGAGCTCCTACAATGAGCAGTTCTTC
.	13	TRBJ1-2	.	TRBV29-1	CSVLPLANYGYTF	TGCAGCGTTCTTCCGTTGGCTAACTATGGCTACACCTTC
TRBD2	16	TRBJ2-3	.	TRBV7-2	CASSSPLAGVPDTQYF	TGTGCCAGCAGCTCTCCCCTAGCGGGAGTCCCGGATACGCAGTATTTT
TRBD2	15	TRBJ2-3	.	TRBV27	CASSLWGLDTDTQYF	TGTGCCAGCAGTTTATGGGGACTAGATACAGATACGCAGTATTTT
.	14	TRBJ1-4	.	TRBV2	CASSRTSPNEKLFF	TGTGCCAGCAGCCGAACAAGCCCTAATGAAAAACTGTTTTTT
.	15	TRBJ2-1	.	TRBV27	CASRSGTIRGNEQFF	TGTGCCAGCAGATCCGGGACCATCCGGGGGAATGAGCAGTTCTTC
.	11	TRBJ2-2	.	TRBV6-5	CASREVRELFF	TGTGCCAGCAGGGAGGTCAGGGAGCTGTTTTTT
.	13	TRBJ2-7	.	TRBV4-3	CASSPGQGHEQYF	TGCGCCAGCAGCCCCGGTCAAGGCCACGAGCAGTACTTC
.	13	TRBJ1-5	once	TRBV3-1/TRBV3-2	CASSQERSQPQHF	TGTGCCAGCAGCCAAGAAAGGAGTCAGCCCCAGCATTTT
.	14	TRBJ1-6	.	TRBV30	CAWSVRPYNSPLHF	TGTGCCTGGAGTGTACGACCATATAATTCACCCCTCCACTTT
TRBD1	12	TRBJ1-2	.	TRBV11-1	CASSLTGYGYTF	TGTGCCAGCAGCTTGACAGGGTATGGCTACACCTTC
TRBD2	17	TRBJ2-1	.	TRBV6-6	CASSPSKLAGVYNEQFF	TGTGCCAGCAGTCCTTCCAAACTAGCGGGAGTTTACAATGAGCAGTTCTTC
TRBD2	16	TRBJ2-1	once	TRBV2	CASSEETSGGKNEQFF	TGTGCCAGCAGTGAGGAGACCAGCGGGGGAAAGAATGAGCAGTTCTTC
.	12	TRBJ2-3	.	TRBV12-3/TRBV12-4	CASSPIGDTQYF	TGTGCCAGCAGTCCGATCGGGGATACGCAGTATTTT
.	15	TRBJ2-5	.	TRBV28	CASSLPGGVEETQYF	TGTGCCAGCAGTCTCCCGGGTGGGGTTGAAGAGACCCAGTACTTC